Below are 2 T cell receptor beta chains sequenced from a single sample in a study of T cell responses to AZD1222 COVID-19 vaccine. TCRdb keeps only in-frame clones here, not all; method: immunoSEQ multiplex PCR. The sample lists about 200,000 clones, approximately 94% occurring once. The sequences come from peripheral blood, collected on day 0 of MenACWY control vaccination. Receptors were obtained from an adult in good health.

The chain carries TRBV18 and TRBJ1-1; 7 nucleotides agree with TRBD1. The germline V gene has CDR1 KGHSH and CDR2 LQKENI. This CDR3 is built from 15 residues. The V segment lost 3 bases and the J segment 4 bases; nucleotides outside the gene matches: 8. CDR3 in DNA: TGTGCCAGCTCACCTCGGAGACAGGGCAGCACTGAAGCTTTCTTT. This encodes CASSPRRQGSTEAFF.

The rearrangement uses TRBV2 and TRBJ1-5; D call uncertain. The CDR3 is 17 amino acids. The germline gives CDR1 SNHLY, CDR2 FYNNEI. V lost 2 bases and J 0 bases, leaving 14 bases between the germline ends. The CDR3 here is CASSEREGINSNQPQHF. Written as DNA, the CDR3 is TGTGCCAGCAGTGAAAGAGAAGGGATTAATAGCAATCAGCCCCAGCATTTT.